This TCR beta chain was observed in a study of T-cell reconstitution after alpha-beta-depleted transplantation in children. This clonotype was seen more than once but under ten times. TCRbeta library construction was performed incorporating unique molecular identifiers. TCRdb processed the PCR reads anew with MiXCR; each CDR3 protein has one entry. The sample yields roughly 490,000 distinct CDR3 sequences, roughly an eighth seen once. Per germline, CDR1 MNHEY and CDR2 SMNVEV (reference sequence). This CDR3 region has 15 residues. J was trimmed by 4 bases and V by 0 bases; bases with no gene match: 5. The chain uses TRBV27 and TRBJ2-7, with 8 bases matching TRBD2. The receptor was derived from a female patient aged 2-9 years who had a stem cell transplant for aplastic anemia, so the T cells may come from the graft donor. This specimen consisted of PBMCs, mostly from graft donor cells, obtained 180 days after TCRalphabeta/CD19-depleted stem cell transplant. CDR3 DNA sequence: TGTGCCAGCAGTTTATCGGGCGGGAGGTATTACGAGCAGTACTTC. Residues: CASSLSGGRYYEQYF.